A selection of T cell receptor beta chains follows, all from one sample in a study of T cells in Graves' hyperthyroidism and ophthalmopathy. TCRdb re-derived calls from the multiplex PCR reads in MiXCR, one entry per CDR3 protein. The data contain approximately 100,000 distinct CDR3 sequences, roughly 47% of them seen just once; the ten biggest clones take up approximately 25%. Specimen: blood. These receptors were collected from a man aged 35-49 years with Graves' hyperthyroidism. The CDR3 runs from the conserved cysteine through the conserved F or W. The order of the fields is CDR3 DNA, CDR3 protein, V gene, J gene, clone size, CDR3 length, D gene. The D gene is left open where the match is weak. Some rows mark clone size as missing; the rest say once, few, many or name a class of expanded clone.

CDR3 DNA: TGCAGTGCTTCCGGGACTAGCGGGAGGGAAGAGACCCAGTACTTC
CDR3 protein: CSASGTSGREETQYF
V gene: TRBV20-1
J gene: TRBJ2-5
clone size: .
CDR3 length: 15
D gene: TRBD2

CDR3 DNA: TGTGCCTGGAGTGTACTCGGCCTGGATAACTATGGCTACACCTTC
CDR3 protein: CAWSVLGLDNYGYTF
V gene: TRBV30
J gene: TRBJ1-2
clone size: .
CDR3 length: 15
D gene: .

CDR3 DNA: TGTGCCACCTCCCCGGGCCCCCGGGGAGGGGAGCTGTTTTTT
CDR3 protein: CATSPGPRGGELFF
V gene: TRBV19
J gene: TRBJ2-2
clone size: many
CDR3 length: 14
D gene: .

CDR3 DNA: TGTGCCAGCAGCGATTTTAGCGGGGGGGCTTCGGATGAGCAGTTCTTC
CDR3 protein: CASSDFSGGASDEQFF
V gene: TRBV7-9
J gene: TRBJ2-1
clone size: .
CDR3 length: 16
D gene: TRBD2

CDR3 DNA: TGTGCCAGCAGCGTAGGATTGCGACTAGCGGGGGGCACAGATACGCAGTATTTT
CDR3 protein: CASSVGLRLAGGTDTQYF
V gene: TRBV9
J gene: TRBJ2-3
clone size: .
CDR3 length: 18
D gene: TRBD2

CDR3 DNA: TGCAGTGCTAGAGGTGTTTGGGACGCAAGCACAGATACGCAGTATTTT
CDR3 protein: CSARGVWDASTDTQYF
V gene: TRBV20-1
J gene: TRBJ2-3
clone size: many
CDR3 length: 16
D gene: .

CDR3 DNA: TGTGCCAGTTTAGGACAGGAGGGAGACGAGCAGTACTTC
CDR3 protein: CASLGQEGDEQYF
V gene: TRBV2
J gene: TRBJ2-7
clone size: .
CDR3 length: 13
D gene: .

CDR3 DNA: TGTGCCAGCAGCCCGGGACAGGGGGGAGGCGGCTACACCTTC
CDR3 protein: CASSPGQGGGGYTF
V gene: TRBV6-6
J gene: TRBJ1-2
clone size: many
CDR3 length: 14
D gene: TRBD1

CDR3 DNA: TGTGCCACCAGCAATAACCGGCCGGGGGCAAGGACTGGGGAGCTGCTTTTT
CDR3 protein: CATSNNRPGARTGELLF
V gene: TRBV24-1
J gene: TRBJ2-2
clone size: .
CDR3 length: 17
D gene: .

CDR3 DNA: TGTGCCAGCAAAGAGGGACCGAGCACTGAAGCTTTCTTT
CDR3 protein: CASKEGPSTEAFF
V gene: TRBV12-3/TRBV12-4
J gene: TRBJ1-1
clone size: many
CDR3 length: 13
D gene: .

CDR3 DNA: TGTGCCAGCAGTCCTCAAGGACAGCGGAGGGAGACCCAGTACTTC
CDR3 protein: CASSPQGQRRETQYF
V gene: TRBV12-3/TRBV12-4
J gene: TRBJ2-5
clone size: many
CDR3 length: 15
D gene: .

CDR3 DNA: TGTGCCAGCAGCTTAGGACTAGCGGGAGGACGAGATACGCAGTATTTT
CDR3 protein: CASSLGLAGGRDTQYF
V gene: TRBV7-9
J gene: TRBJ2-3
clone size: .
CDR3 length: 16
D gene: TRBD2

CDR3 DNA: TGTGCCAGTAGTATGTTACAGGGGGTCGGGGAGCTGTTTTTT
CDR3 protein: CASSMLQGVGELFF
V gene: TRBV19
J gene: TRBJ2-2
clone size: many
CDR3 length: 14
D gene: TRBD1

CDR3 DNA: TGTGCCAGCGGACAGGTTCAAGGCACTGAAGCTTTCTTT
CDR3 protein: CASGQVQGTEAFF
V gene: TRBV12-3/TRBV12-4
J gene: TRBJ1-1
clone size: many
CDR3 length: 13
D gene: TRBD1

CDR3 DNA: TGTGCCAGCAGCCCAGGACTAGCGGGAGTGGAAGATACGCAGTATTTT
CDR3 protein: CASSPGLAGVEDTQYF
V gene: TRBV5-8
J gene: TRBJ2-3
clone size: many
CDR3 length: 16
D gene: TRBD2

CDR3 DNA: TGTGCCAGCAGCTTACGGGGCGGGGACGAGCATTTT
CDR3 protein: CASSLRGGDEHF
V gene: TRBV7-3
J gene: TRBJ1-5
clone size: .
CDR3 length: 12
D gene: .

CDR3 DNA: TGTGCCAGCAGCCTAAGGGGAGAGGGAGATCAGCCCCAGCATTTT
CDR3 protein: CASSLRGEGDQPQHF
V gene: TRBV7-9
J gene: TRBJ1-5
clone size: many
CDR3 length: 15
D gene: .

CDR3 DNA: TGTGCCACCAGCAGTCCACCGAAGGTGACTGGGGCCAACGTCCTGACTTTC
CDR3 protein: CATSSPPKVTGANVLTF
V gene: TRBV15
J gene: TRBJ2-6
clone size: .
CDR3 length: 17
D gene: .

CDR3 DNA: TGTGCCAGCGCCAACCGCGGGAGCAACGCAGATACGCAGTATTTT
CDR3 protein: CASANRGSNADTQYF
V gene: TRBV7-2
J gene: TRBJ2-3
clone size: many
CDR3 length: 15
D gene: TRBD2

CDR3 DNA: TGTGCCAGCAGCTTAATTTTCCGGGACAGAGGGGAGACCCAGTACTTC
CDR3 protein: CASSLIFRDRGETQYF
V gene: TRBV13
J gene: TRBJ2-5
clone size: many
CDR3 length: 16
D gene: TRBD1

CDR3 DNA: TGTGCCAGCAGCCCGGGCCAGGGACGACGCAATCAGCCCCAGCATTTT
CDR3 protein: CASSPGQGRRNQPQHF
V gene: TRBV7-3
J gene: TRBJ1-5
clone size: .
CDR3 length: 16
D gene: .

CDR3 DNA: TGTGCCAGCAGCTTAGCGGGAGCGGGCGGGGAGCAGTACTTC
CDR3 protein: CASSLAGAGGEQYF
V gene: TRBV7-9
J gene: TRBJ2-7
clone size: .
CDR3 length: 14
D gene: .

CDR3 DNA: TGCGCCAGCAGCAGGAGGACAGGAGAAAAACTGTTTTTT
CDR3 protein: CASSRRTGEKLFF
V gene: TRBV5-1
J gene: TRBJ1-4
clone size: once
CDR3 length: 13
D gene: TRBD1

CDR3 DNA: TGCAGTGCTAGGAAACAGGGGGCTCATGGCTACACCTTC
CDR3 protein: CSARKQGAHGYTF
V gene: TRBV20-1
J gene: TRBJ1-2
clone size: many
CDR3 length: 13
D gene: TRBD1

CDR3 DNA: TGCAGTGCTAGCGTGGGAGGGGCTAGTTCACCCCTCCACTTT
CDR3 protein: CSASVGGASSPLHF
V gene: TRBV20-1
J gene: TRBJ1-6
clone size: .
CDR3 length: 14
D gene: .

CDR3 DNA: TGTGCCAGCAGCCTCTCTTGGGCAACTAATGAAAAACTGTTTTTT
CDR3 protein: CASSLSWATNEKLFF
V gene: TRBV9
J gene: TRBJ1-4
clone size: many
CDR3 length: 15
D gene: .

CDR3 DNA: TGTGCCAGTAGAGGACTAGCGGGAGCTGCCTACAATGAAAAACTGTTTTTT
CDR3 protein: CASRGLAGAAYNEKLFF
V gene: TRBV19
J gene: TRBJ1-4
clone size: .
CDR3 length: 17
D gene: .

CDR3 DNA: TGTGCCATCAGGGATGGCAGCACCTTC
CDR3 protein: CAIRDGSTF
V gene: TRBV10-3
J gene: TRBJ1-2
clone size: .
CDR3 length: 9
D gene: .

CDR3 DNA: TGTGCCAGCAGCCCATGGACAGGGGGCGGCACAGATACGCAGTATTTT
CDR3 protein: CASSPWTGGGTDTQYF
V gene: TRBV7-6
J gene: TRBJ2-3
clone size: many
CDR3 length: 16
D gene: TRBD1

CDR3 DNA: TGTGCCAGCAGCCCTCTTCCGGGGGGGCCTAATGAGCAGTTCTTC
CDR3 protein: CASSPLPGGPNEQFF
V gene: TRBV9
J gene: TRBJ2-1
clone size: many
CDR3 length: 15
D gene: TRBD2

CDR3 DNA: TGCGCCAGCAGGCCGAACCAAGAGATCCAGTACTTC
CDR3 protein: CASRPNQEIQYF
V gene: TRBV10-1
J gene: TRBJ2-5
clone size: .
CDR3 length: 12
D gene: .

CDR3 DNA: TGCGCCAGCACCCGGGAGGGCACCGGGGAGCTGTTTTTT
CDR3 protein: CASTREGTGELFF
V gene: TRBV5-1
J gene: TRBJ2-2
clone size: many
CDR3 length: 13
D gene: TRBD2

CDR3 DNA: TGTGCCAGCAGTTACTCTGCGCCCCCGCCCCAGCATTTT
CDR3 protein: CASSYSAPPPQHF
V gene: TRBV6-2/TRBV6-3
J gene: TRBJ1-5
clone size: many
CDR3 length: 13
D gene: .

CDR3 DNA: TGTGCCAGCGGGACAGGGTCGTACGACGAGCAGTACTTC
CDR3 protein: CASGTGSYDEQYF
V gene: TRBV27
J gene: TRBJ2-7
clone size: few
CDR3 length: 13
D gene: TRBD1

CDR3 DNA: TGTGCCAGCTCACCCCAAGGGCATCAGAACACTGAAGCTTTCTTT
CDR3 protein: CASSPQGHQNTEAFF
V gene: TRBV18
J gene: TRBJ1-1
clone size: .
CDR3 length: 15
D gene: .

CDR3 DNA: TGTGCCAGCAGTTACGTACAGGGGGACTACGAGCAGTACTTC
CDR3 protein: CASSYVQGDYEQYF
V gene: TRBV6-5
J gene: TRBJ2-7
clone size: many
CDR3 length: 14
D gene: TRBD1

CDR3 DNA: TGCAGTGCTAGACCGCGGGGTCCGGGGAGTACAGATACGCAGTATTTT
CDR3 protein: CSARPRGPGSTDTQYF
V gene: TRBV20-1
J gene: TRBJ2-3
clone size: many
CDR3 length: 16
D gene: .

CDR3 DNA: TGCAGCGTTGGGGCAGGGGTTGGAGATACTAGCACAGATACGCAGTATTTT
CDR3 protein: CSVGAGVGDTSTDTQYF
V gene: TRBV29-1
J gene: TRBJ2-3
clone size: .
CDR3 length: 17
D gene: .

CDR3 DNA: TGTGCCAGCAGCTTAAGGGTTTGGTGGGGGGGACTCTACGAGCAGTACTTC
CDR3 protein: CASSLRVWWGGLYEQYF
V gene: TRBV7-2
J gene: TRBJ2-7
clone size: once
CDR3 length: 17
D gene: TRBD2

CDR3 DNA: TGTGCCAGTAGTATATGGGCTAGCGGGAGGCCCCCTGGGGAGACCCAGTACTTC
CDR3 protein: CASSIWASGRPPGETQYF
V gene: TRBV19
J gene: TRBJ2-5
clone size: many
CDR3 length: 18
D gene: TRBD2

CDR3 DNA: TGCGCCAGCAGCTTGGCTACAGGGAACGAGCAGTACTTC
CDR3 protein: CASSLATGNEQYF
V gene: TRBV5-1
J gene: TRBJ2-7
clone size: .
CDR3 length: 13
D gene: .

CDR3 DNA: TGTGCCAGCAGTTCCCTCCTCCCTGGACTTTACAATGAGCAGTTCTTC
CDR3 protein: CASSSLLPGLYNEQFF
V gene: TRBV24-1
J gene: TRBJ2-1
clone size: .
CDR3 length: 16
D gene: .

CDR3 DNA: TGCGCCAGCAGCTTGGTGGGGACAGGGGACCAACCCGCTTTCTTT
CDR3 protein: CASSLVGTGDQPAFF
V gene: TRBV5-1
J gene: TRBJ1-1
clone size: .
CDR3 length: 15
D gene: TRBD1

CDR3 DNA: TGCAGCGTCTGGACAGGGGTGTTTTTT
CDR3 protein: CSVWTGVFF
V gene: TRBV29-1
J gene: TRBJ1-4
clone size: .
CDR3 length: 9
D gene: TRBD1